One sample yielded the 25 T cell receptor beta chains listed below, sequenced in a study of T cell repertoires in cytomegalovirus infection. TCRdb reprocessed the reads with MiXCR, giving one entry per CDR3 protein. Among 680,000 or so distinct CDR3 sequences listed, 35% were seen once. The sequencing input was PBMCs. Receptors were obtained from a human donor in good health (CMV status not recorded). Some clones in this sample may be carry-over from other donors' samples.

This clonotype has more than one count but fewer than ten. This chain links TRBV7-6 with TRBJ1-3, with 7 positions matching TRBD1. Germline V gene sequence: CDR1 SGHVS, CDR2 FNYEAQ. The CDR3 runs 17 residues. V gave up 6 bases and J gave up 4 bases; unmatched junction bases: 15. CDR3 nucleotides: TGTGCCAGCAGTCGACTGCACAGGGGCTCTGAGGGAAACACCATATATTTT. Translating gives CASSRLHRGSEGNTIYF.

This clonotype was seen only a few times. J is TRBJ1-5 and V is TRBV10-3; no firm D call. CDR3 size: 10 residues. The V end was cut by 9 bases, the J end by 5 bases, with 5 bases between. Germline V gene sequence: CDR1 ENHRY, CDR2 SYGVKD. CDR3 in amino acids: CAIVYQPQHF. CDR3 sequence (DNA): TGTGCCATTGTCTATCAGCCCCAGCATTTT.

This clonotype came up many times. The chain employs TRBV29-1 and TRBJ2-5; 12 bases agree with TRBD2. V lost 2 bases to trimming and J lost 5 bases; unmatched junction nucleotides: 6. Germline V gene data show CDR1 as SQVTM and CDR2 as ANQGSEA. CDR3 length equals 15 residues. CDR3: CSVELAGGYRETQYF. CDR3 nucleotides: TGCAGCGTTGAACTAGCGGGGGGGTATAGGGAGACCCAGTACTTC.

J is TRBJ1-2 and V is TRBV28; D possibly corresponds to TRBD1 (5 bases). CDR1 is MDHEN, CDR2 SYDVKM, per germline. The CDR3 is 11 residues long. V lost 8 bases to trimming and J lost 8 bases, with 12 bases between them. CDR3 sequence reads: CASRDFRGYTF. In DNA form, the CDR3 reads TGTGCCAGCCGGGACTTTAGGGGCTACACCTTC.

The rearrangement joins TRBV7-9 to TRBJ1-2; 7 bases agree with TRBD1. This CDR3 has 14 residues. Germline V CDR1 and CDR2: SEHNR, FQNEAQ (reference sequence). The J segment lost 3 bases and the V segment lost 5 bases, leaving 6 bases of the junction unmatched. DNA for the CDR3: TGTGCCAGCAGCCGAATCGACAGGGACTATGGCTACACCTTC. Translating it yields CASSRIDRDYGYTF.

The chain recombines TRBV6-1 with TRBJ2-6; TRBD2 aligns across 12 bases. The CDR3 consists of 18 residues. Germline CDR1 and CDR2: MNHNS and SASEGT. The V gene end was trimmed by 4 bases and the J gene end by 0 bases; junction bases not matched to a gene: 4. CDR3 loop: CASSALAGGPSGANVLTF. As DNA, the CDR3 is TGTGCCAGCAGTGCCCTAGCGGGAGGGCCCTCTGGGGCCAACGTCCTGACTTTC.

This sequence joins TRBV12-3 or TRBV12-4 and TRBJ1-2; possible D gene TRBD1, 6 bases. V lost 1 base and J lost 7, with 13 bases in between. This CDR3 comprises 14 residues. The CDR3 nucleotides read TGTGCCAGCAGTTTAGGAGGACAGCTGGGTGGCTACACCTTC. Translating gives CASSLGGQLGGYTF.

The V gene is TRBV20-1, the J gene TRBJ1-5, with 7 nucleotides matching TRBD1. The germline V gene has CDR1 DFQATT and CDR2 SNEGSKA (reference sequence). V was pared by 2 bases and J by 3 bases, with 4 bases of the junction left unmatched. This CDR3 spans 14 amino acids. The CDR3 DNA reads TGCAGTGCTAGACGGGACAGCCACAATCAGCCCCAGCATTTT. This gives the protein CSARRDSHNQPQHF.

At least ten counts were recorded for this clonotype. The chain combines TRBV7-6 with TRBJ1-1; D might be TRBD1 (5 bases). Germline CDR1 is SGHVS and CDR2 is FNYEAQ. The CDR3 spans 16 residues. The V end was cut by 5 bases, the J end by 0 bases, with 16 bases between. The DNA of the CDR3 is TGTGCCAGCAGCCGAGACAGAGTGCCCATGAACACTGAAGCTTTCTTT. Its translation is CASSRDRVPMNTEAFF.

This clonotype has ten or more counts. The gene calls are TRBV7-2 and TRBJ1-5; tentative D call: TRBD1 (5 bases). CDR1 and CDR2 (germline): SGHTA, FQGNSA. CDR3 size: 14 residues. V gave up 3 bases and J gave up 3 bases, with 9 bases separating them. The CDR3 nucleotides are TGTGCCAGCAGCTTGAGACAGACCAATCAGCCCCAGCATTTT. This sequence encodes CASSLRQTNQPQHF.

This rearrangement joins TRBV6-2 or TRBV6-3 to TRBJ2-5; tentatively, D is TRBD1 or TRBD2 (6 bases each). Germline-derived CDR1 and CDR2 are MNHEY and SVGEGT. The ends were cut back, 2 bases at V and 4 bases at J, with 14 bases in the middle. This CDR3 is built from 15 residues. The CDR3 DNA sequence: TGTGCCAGCAGTTACCCACCGGGGGCTGGAGAGACCCAGTACTTC. It codes for CASSYPPGAGETQYF.

The chain employs TRBV7-2 and TRBJ2-7, with 10 bases aligning to TRBD2. The CDR3 is 15 amino acids. Germline assignment: CDR1 SGHTA and CDR2 FQGNSA. The ends lost 5 bases at V and 4 bases at J; junction bases unmatched: 8. The CDR3, as DNA: TGTGCCAGCAGCCAAGCGGGAGGGCCCCGGTACGAGCAGTACTTC. Protein sequence: CASSQAGGPRYEQYF.

A remark on this clonotype: The conserved closing phenylalanine or tryptophan is absent in this CDR3, likely reflecting a read error. The chain has TRBV2 and TRBJ2-1; D might be TRBD2 (5 bases). The ends were cut back, 3 bases at V and 0 bases at J, with 9 bases in the middle. Germline loops: CDR1 SNHLY, CDR2 FYNNEI. This CDR3 spans 15 amino acids. In nucleotides, the CDR3 is TGTGCCAGCAGTGAGAGCGGTAGCTCCTACAATGAGCAGTTCTTA. Its protein is CASSESGSSYNEQFL.

This sequence joins TRBV5-1 and TRBJ2-1; 9 nucleotides match TRBD2. The germline CDR1 and CDR2 sequences are SGHRS and YFSETQ. This CDR3 has 17 residues. Losses at the gene ends were 0 bases for V and 5 bases for J; bases not matched to a gene: 9. CDR3 protein: CASSLGPAGGRNNEQFF. CDR3 in DNA: TGCGCCAGCAGCTTGGGTCCGGCGGGAGGGCGGAACAATGAGCAGTTCTTC.

This clonotype was detected a few times. The V and J genes are TRBV20-1 and TRBJ1-1, with 7 bases fitting TRBD1. The CDR3 loop spans 17 amino acids. Germline trimming cut 4 bases from V and 5 bases from J; bases unmatched to any gene: 19. The germline gives CDR1 DFQATT, CDR2 SNEGSKA (reference sequence). The CDR3 nucleotides are TGCAGTGCTATCCCCACAGGGGTCGGTTGGGTAGGAACTGAAGCTTTCTTT. This sequence encodes CSAIPTGVGWVGTEAFF.

This clonotype was seen once. The junction departs from germline at one end; a sequencing error may be responsible. CDR3 amino acids: CASSKTGGSYQPQHF. The DNA of the CDR3 is TGTGCCAGCAGCAAGACAGGAGGTAGCTATCAGCCCCAGCATTTT. The chain carries TRBV7-9 and TRBJ1-5; a possible D gene is TRBD1 (6 bases). The length of the CDR3 is 15 residues. The germline V gene has CDR1 SEHNR and CDR2 FQNEAQ (reference sequence).

The V gene is TRBV6-1, the J gene TRBJ2-3; D is possibly TRBD1 (5 bases). Trimming removed 4 bases at V and 1 base at J, with 15 bases between. This CDR3 has 16 amino acids. Germline lookup yields CDR1 MNHNS and CDR2 SASEGT. The CDR3 DNA reads as TGTGCCAGCAGTGTGGCAGGGAATCCCCGCACAGATACGCAGTATTTT. It translates to CASSVAGNPRTDTQYF.

This clonotype was recorded a few times. CDR3 bases: TGTGCCAGCAGCGAAGGGGGTGGGACATTCTCCTACGAGCAGTACTTC. It translates to CASSEGGGTFSYEQYF. The chain uses TRBV7-9 and TRBJ2-7, with D possibly matching TRBD1 (6 bases). Germline-derived CDR1 and CDR2 are SEHNR and FQNEAQ (reference sequence). V dropped 5 bases and J dropped 0 bases, with 17 bases sitting between them. CDR3 size: 16 residues. The full variable domain, completed using reference TRBV7-9 and TRBJ2-7, is DTGVSQNPRHKITKRGQNVTFRCDPISEHNRLYWYRQTLGQGPEFLTYFQNEAQLEKSRLLSDRFSAERPKGSFSTLEIQRTEQGDSAMYLCASSEGGGTFSYEQYFGPGTRLTVT.

The genes are TRBV4-1 and TRBJ2-1, with unresolved D. Germline lookup yields CDR1 MGHRA and CDR2 YSYEKL. This CDR3 has 14 amino acids. The ends were cut back, 0 bases at V and 7 bases at J, with 10 bases in the middle. The CDR3 nucleotides read TGCGCCAGCAGCCAAGATCCCCTAACGAATGAGCAGTTCTTC. Protein: CASSQDPLTNEQFF.

Only one count was recorded for this clonotype. This chain links TRBV28 with TRBJ2-3; D ambiguous. Germline V lookup: CDR1 MDHEN, CDR2 SYDVKM. V shed 4 bases and J shed 4 bases, with 12 bases lying between them. This CDR3 region has 14 residues. The CDR3 DNA reads as TGTGCCAGCAGTTATTACCGCGGCGCAGATACGCAGTATTTT. This codes for CASSYYRGADTQYF.

The chain employs TRBV6-6 and TRBJ1-5; TRBD1 matches at 8 bases. Per the germline V gene, CDR1 is MNHNY and CDR2 is SVGAGI (reference sequence). This CDR3 comprises 14 residues. J gave up 3 bases and V 11 bases, and 9 bases lay outside the gene matches. CDR3 protein: CARQGQAFNQPQHF. The CDR3 DNA reads as TGTGCCCGCCAGGGACAGGCCTTCAATCAGCCCCAGCATTTT.

This clonotype was observed at least ten times. The chain employs TRBV12-3 or TRBV12-4 and TRBJ1-2; D gene uncertain. CDR3 length equals 12 residues. The CDR3 reads CRRQADVYGYTF. DNA for the CDR3: TGTAGACGTCAGGCTGACGTCTATGGCTACACCTTC.

This clonotype has only a few counts. This chain connects TRBV6-5 to TRBJ2-1, with D possibly being TRBD1 or TRBD2 (5 bases each). CDR1 and CDR2 (germline): MNHEY, SVGAGI. The CDR3 is 15 amino acids. V lost 2 bases and J 4 bases, leaving 12 bases between the germline ends. For the CDR3, the DNA is TGTGCCAGCAGTTACCGAGGGGTTGGGTACAATGAGCAGTTCTTC. Translating it yields CASSYRGVGYNEQFF.

The chain has TRBV5-5 and TRBJ2-7; TRBD1 might be the D (6 bases). CDR1 is SGHKS and CDR2 is YYEKEE in the germline V gene (reference sequence). This CDR3 is 15 amino acids long. With 0 bases removed from V and 0 bases from J, the gap between germline ends came to 10 bases. CDR3 nucleotides: TGTGCCAGCAGCTTGGCAGGGGCCAGCTCCTACGAGCAGTACTTC. It yields the protein CASSLAGASSYEQYF. The variable domain in full, completed from reference TRBV5-5 and TRBJ2-7, reads DAGVTQSPTHLIKTRGQQVTLRCSPISGHKSVSWYQQVLGQGPQFIFQYYEKEERGRGNFPDRFSARQFPNYSSELNVNALLLGDSALYLCASSLAGASSYEQYFGPGTRLTVT.

The CDR3 nucleotides read TGTGCCAGCAGTGAAGTGGTACTAGCGGCGAATCCGAATGAGCAGTTCTTC. Encoded protein: CASSEVVLAANPNEQFF. The V and J genes are TRBV6-1 and TRBJ2-1, with 8 nucleotides matching TRBD2. V gave up 1 base and J gave up 7 bases; unmatched junction bases: 12. Per the germline V gene, CDR1 is MNHNS and CDR2 is SASEGT. The CDR3 totals 17 residues.